These T cell receptor beta chains were read from a single sample in a study of identical twins. MiXCR, run by TCRdb on the 5' RACE reads, gives a single entry per CDR3 protein. The table includes 500,000 to 700,000 distinct CDR3 sequences, around 7.4% detected once. The data also belong to a second study, concerning yellow fever vaccine responses in identical twins.

The sample taken for sequencing was PBMCs. The receptors shown here come from a woman between 18 and 29 years old in good health. The CDR3 runs from the conserved cysteine through the conserved F or W. Fields, in order: CDR3 protein, CDR3 DNA, CDR3 length, J gene, V gene, D gene, clone size. D genes are given only for firm matches. Clone size is not always given. Where it is, it says once, few, many or a class for expanded clones.

CAISDPRQGAVSDTQYF TGTGCCATCAGTGACCCCCGACAGGGGGCTGTATCAGATACGCAGTATTTT 17 TRBJ2-3 TRBV10-3 TRBD1 NA
CASSPGTSGLYEQYF TGTGCCAGCAGCCCAGGGACTAGCGGGCTCTACGAGCAGTACTTC 15 TRBJ2-7 TRBV4-2 TRBD2 NA
CTSSAGRDRTGEQYF TGTACCAGCAGTGCTGGTCGGGACAGGACGGGCGAGCAGTACTTC 15 TRBJ2-7 TRBV6-1 TRBD1 NA
CASSLGILAGVGEQYF TGTGCCAGCAGTTTAGGAATCCTAGCGGGAGTTGGGGAGCAGTACTTC 16 TRBJ2-7 TRBV27 TRBD2 few
CASSGALGNTEAFF TGTGCCAGCAGTGGTGCTCTGGGGAACACTGAAGCTTTCTTT 14 TRBJ1-1 TRBV2 NA few
CATSDLSPNVWGGNTGELFF TGTGCCACCAGTGATTTGTCCCCAAACGTGTGGGGGGGGAACACCGGGGAGCTGTTTTTT 20 TRBJ2-2 TRBV24-1 TRBD2 NA
CASSLEPGQGMFRDTQYF TGTGCCAGCAGCTTAGAGCCGGGACAGGGGATGTTTAGGGATACGCAGTATTTT 18 TRBJ2-3 TRBV7-8 TRBD1 NA
CATSTTTSGEKLFF TGTGCCACCAGCACCACAACTAGCGGTGAAAAACTGTTTTTT 14 TRBJ1-4 TRBV15 NA many
CASSDPPAGIYNEQFF TGTGCCAGCAGTGACCCCCCAGCGGGAATTTACAATGAGCAGTTCTTC 16 TRBJ2-1 TRBV25-1 TRBD2 few
CASSYNSGIYNEQFF TGTGCCAGCAGTTATAATAGCGGGATTTACAATGAGCAGTTCTTC 15 TRBJ2-1 TRBV12-3/TRBV12-4 TRBD2 NA
CASSLWQGNSYGYTF TGTGCCAGCAGTTTATGGCAGGGGAACAGCTATGGCTACACCTTC 15 TRBJ1-2 TRBV28 NA many
CASSSRASGREGTQYF TGTGCCAGCAGTTCCAGGGCTAGCGGGCGCGAGGGTACGCAGTATTTT 16 TRBJ2-3 TRBV28 TRBD2 NA
CASSDGGAETQYF TGTGCCAGCAGTGATGGGGGTGCGGAGACCCAGTACTTC 13 TRBJ2-5 TRBV27 NA NA
CAISEPGQGSYSPLHF TGTGCCATCAGTGAGCCGGGACAGGGATCGTATTCACCCCTCCACTTT 16 TRBJ1-6 TRBV10-3 TRBD1 NA
CASSDGQRTDTQYF TGTGCCAGCAGTGATGGGCAGCGCACAGATACGCAGTATTTT 14 TRBJ2-3 TRBV2 NA few
CASSETQGDNEQFF TGTGCCAGCAGTGAAACCCAGGGGGACAATGAGCAGTTCTTC 14 TRBJ2-1 TRBV6-1 TRBD1 few
CASSQGEATYGYTF TGTGCCAGCAGCCAAGGTGAGGCTACCTATGGCTACACCTTC 14 TRBJ1-2 TRBV3-1 NA few
CAISDAGGSGDTQYF TGTGCCATCAGTGACGCGGGGGGGTCCGGAGATACGCAGTATTTT 15 TRBJ2-3 TRBV10-3 TRBD2 few
CASGSPRQRHNEQFF TGTGCCAGCGGGTCCCCGCGGCAGCGTCACAATGAGCAGTTCTTC 15 TRBJ2-1 TRBV12-3/TRBV12-4 NA few
CASSLETSEVTNTGELFF TGTGCCAGCAGCTTAGAAACTAGCGAAGTTACGAACACCGGGGAGCTGTTTTTT 18 TRBJ2-2 TRBV11-1 TRBD2 NA
CASSPTDGGYSIYF TGTGCCAGCTCACCGACGGACGGTGGATATAGCATATATTTT 14 TRBJ1-3 TRBV18 NA few
CASSLAVAGSTQETQYF TGCGCCAGCAGCTTGGCCGTAGCGGGAAGCACTCAAGAGACCCAGTACTTC 17 TRBJ2-5 TRBV5-1 TRBD2 NA
CASLDINYGYTF TGTGCCAGCCTCGACATTAACTATGGCTACACCTTC 12 TRBJ1-2 TRBV6-5 NA NA
CAISDVGDEQFF TGTGCCATCAGTGATGTAGGGGATGAGCAGTTCTTC 12 TRBJ2-1 TRBV10-3 NA many
CSVDLPDSYNEQFF TGCAGCGTCGACCTTCCGGACTCCTACAATGAGCAGTTCTTC 14 TRBJ2-1 TRBV29-1 NA NA